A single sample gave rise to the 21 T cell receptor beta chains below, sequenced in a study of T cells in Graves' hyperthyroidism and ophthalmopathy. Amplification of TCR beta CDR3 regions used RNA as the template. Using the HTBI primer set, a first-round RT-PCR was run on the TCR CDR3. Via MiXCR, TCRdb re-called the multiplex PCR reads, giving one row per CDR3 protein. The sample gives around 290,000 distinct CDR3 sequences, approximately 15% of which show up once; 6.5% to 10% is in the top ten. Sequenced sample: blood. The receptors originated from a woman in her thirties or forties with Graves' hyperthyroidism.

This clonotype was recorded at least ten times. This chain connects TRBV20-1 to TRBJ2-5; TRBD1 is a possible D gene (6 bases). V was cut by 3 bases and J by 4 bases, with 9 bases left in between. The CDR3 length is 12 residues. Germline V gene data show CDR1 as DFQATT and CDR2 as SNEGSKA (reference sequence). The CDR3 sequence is CSASGGGETQYF. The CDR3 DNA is TGCAGTGCTAGTGGGGGCGGAGAGACCCAGTACTTC.

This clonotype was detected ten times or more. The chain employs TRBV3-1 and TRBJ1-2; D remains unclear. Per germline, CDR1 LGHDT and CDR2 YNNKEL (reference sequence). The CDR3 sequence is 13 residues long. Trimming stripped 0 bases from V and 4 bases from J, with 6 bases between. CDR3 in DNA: TGTGCCAGCAGCCAAGACCAAATCTATGGCTACACCTTC. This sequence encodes CASSQDQIYGYTF. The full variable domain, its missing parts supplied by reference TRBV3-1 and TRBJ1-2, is DTAVSQTPKYLVTQMGNDKSIKCEQNLGHDTMYWYKQDSKKFLKIMFSYNNKELIINETVPNRFSPKSPDKAHLNLHINSLELGDSAVYFCASSQDQIYGYTFGSGTRLTVV.

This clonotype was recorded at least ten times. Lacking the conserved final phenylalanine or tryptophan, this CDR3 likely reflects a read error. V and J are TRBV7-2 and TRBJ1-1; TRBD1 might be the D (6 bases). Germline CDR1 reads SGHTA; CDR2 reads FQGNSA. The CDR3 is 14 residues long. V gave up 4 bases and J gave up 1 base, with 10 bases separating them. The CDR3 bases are TGTGCCAGCAGCTCAACGGACAGGAACACTGAAGCTTTCCTT. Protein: CASSSTDRNTEAFL.

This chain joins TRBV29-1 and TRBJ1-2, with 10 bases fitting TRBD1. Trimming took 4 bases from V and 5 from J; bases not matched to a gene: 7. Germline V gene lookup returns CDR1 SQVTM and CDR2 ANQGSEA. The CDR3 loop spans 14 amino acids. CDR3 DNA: TGCAGCGTTGGCTTAAGGGGACAGGGGTATGGCTACACCTTC. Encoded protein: CSVGLRGQGYGYTF.

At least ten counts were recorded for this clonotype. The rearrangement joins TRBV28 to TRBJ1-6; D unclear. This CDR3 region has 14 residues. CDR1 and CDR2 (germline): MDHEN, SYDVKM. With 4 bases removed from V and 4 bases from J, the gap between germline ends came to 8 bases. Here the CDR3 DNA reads TGTGCCAGCAGTTCACAGTCATATAATTCACCCCTCCACTTT. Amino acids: CASSSQSYNSPLHF.

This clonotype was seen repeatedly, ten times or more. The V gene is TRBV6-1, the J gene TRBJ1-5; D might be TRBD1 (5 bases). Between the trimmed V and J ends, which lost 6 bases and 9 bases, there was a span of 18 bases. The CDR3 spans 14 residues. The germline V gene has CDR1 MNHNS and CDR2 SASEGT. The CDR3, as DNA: TGTGCCAGCAGATCACAGGAACCTGGGAGGCCCCAGCATTTT. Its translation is CASRSQEPGRPQHF.

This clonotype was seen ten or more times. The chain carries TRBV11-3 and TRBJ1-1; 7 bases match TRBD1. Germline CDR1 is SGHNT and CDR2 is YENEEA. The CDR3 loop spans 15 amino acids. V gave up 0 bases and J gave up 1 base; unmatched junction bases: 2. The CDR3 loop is CASSLDHRGNTEAFF. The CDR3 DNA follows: TGTGCCAGCAGCTTAGACCACAGGGGGAACACTGAAGCTTTCTTT.

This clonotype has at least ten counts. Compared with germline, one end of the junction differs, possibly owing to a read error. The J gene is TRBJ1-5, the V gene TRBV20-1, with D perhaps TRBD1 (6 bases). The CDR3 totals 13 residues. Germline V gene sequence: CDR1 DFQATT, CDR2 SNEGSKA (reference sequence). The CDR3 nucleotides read TGCAGTGCCAGAGCAGGGGGCAATCAGCCCCAGCATTTT. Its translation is CSARAGGNQPQHF.

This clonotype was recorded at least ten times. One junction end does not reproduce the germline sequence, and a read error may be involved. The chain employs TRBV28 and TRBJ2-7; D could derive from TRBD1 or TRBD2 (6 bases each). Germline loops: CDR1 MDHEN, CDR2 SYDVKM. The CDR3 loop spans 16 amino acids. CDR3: CANSPRWGAGYYEQYF. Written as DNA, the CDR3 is TGTGCCAACAGTCCTAGGTGGGGGGCCGGTTATTACGAGCAGTACTTC. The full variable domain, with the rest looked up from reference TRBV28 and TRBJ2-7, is DVKVTQSSRYLVKRTGEKVFLECVQDMDHENMFWYRQDPGLGLRLIYFSYDVKMKEKGDIPEGYSVSREKKERFSLILESASTNQTSMYLCANSPRWGAGYYEQYFGPGTRLTVT.

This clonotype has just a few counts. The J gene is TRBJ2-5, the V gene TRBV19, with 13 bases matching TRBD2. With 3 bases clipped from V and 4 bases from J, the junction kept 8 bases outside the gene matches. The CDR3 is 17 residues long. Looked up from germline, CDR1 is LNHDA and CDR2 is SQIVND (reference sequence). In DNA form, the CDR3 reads TGTGCCAGTAGTATCCTACTAGCGGGAGGGCCGGGAGAGACCCAGTACTTC. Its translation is CASSILLAGGPGETQYF.

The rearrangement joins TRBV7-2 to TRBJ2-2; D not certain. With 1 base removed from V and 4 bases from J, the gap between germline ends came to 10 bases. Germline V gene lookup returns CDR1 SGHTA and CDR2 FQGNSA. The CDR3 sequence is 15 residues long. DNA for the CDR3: TGTGCCAGCAGCTTAGTTAACGATTTCACCGGGGAGCTGTTTTTT. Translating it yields CASSLVNDFTGELFF. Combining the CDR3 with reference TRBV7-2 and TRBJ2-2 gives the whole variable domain GAGVSQSPSNKVTEKGKDVELRCDPISGHTALYWYRQSLGQGLEFLIYFQGNSAPDKSGLPSDRFSAERTGGSVSTLTIQRTQQEDSAVYLCASSLVNDFTGELFFGEGSRLTVL.

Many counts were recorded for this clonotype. The CDR3 coding sequence is TGTGCCAGCAGTTTATACGGTTCGAAGGGCTACAATGAGCAGTTCTTC. Amino acid sequence: CASSLYGSKGYNEQFF. The chain is built from TRBV12-3 or TRBV12-4 and TRBJ2-1; no clear D gene. CDR3 length equals 16 residues. Trimming pared 2 bases from V and 3 bases from J, leaving 14 bases between.

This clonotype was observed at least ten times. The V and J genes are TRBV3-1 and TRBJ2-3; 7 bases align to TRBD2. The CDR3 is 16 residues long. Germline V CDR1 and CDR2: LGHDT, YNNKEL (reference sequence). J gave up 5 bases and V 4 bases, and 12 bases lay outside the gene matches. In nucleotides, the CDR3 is TGTGCCAGCAGCCCACAACTCGGGAGGAATAGAGATACGCAGTATTTT. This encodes CASSPQLGRNRDTQYF.

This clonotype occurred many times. CDR3 loop: CASSRRDSQETQYF. The CDR3 nucleotides read TGTGCCAGCAGCCGACGGGACTCCCAAGAGACCCAGTACTTC. This sequence joins TRBV13 and TRBJ2-5; tentative D call: TRBD2 (6 bases). The CDR3 is 14 residues long. The V end was cut by 5 bases, the J end by 1 base, with 11 bases between. Germline V CDR1 and CDR2: PRHDT, FYEKMQ (reference sequence).

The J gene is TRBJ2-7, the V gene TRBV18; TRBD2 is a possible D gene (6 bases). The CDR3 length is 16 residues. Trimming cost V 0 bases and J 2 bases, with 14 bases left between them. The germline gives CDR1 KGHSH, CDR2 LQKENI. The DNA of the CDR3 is TGTGCCAGCTCACCACCCCCGGGCGGGGCAACCTACGAGCAGTACTTC. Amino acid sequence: CASSPPPGGATYEQYF.

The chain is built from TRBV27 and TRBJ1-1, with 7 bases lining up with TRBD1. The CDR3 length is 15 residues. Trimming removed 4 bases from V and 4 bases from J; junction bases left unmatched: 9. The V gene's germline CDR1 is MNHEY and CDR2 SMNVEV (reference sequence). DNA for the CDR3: TGTGCCAGCAGTTCACTCGACAGGGACGGCACTGAAGCTTTCTTT. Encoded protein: CASSSLDRDGTEAFF.

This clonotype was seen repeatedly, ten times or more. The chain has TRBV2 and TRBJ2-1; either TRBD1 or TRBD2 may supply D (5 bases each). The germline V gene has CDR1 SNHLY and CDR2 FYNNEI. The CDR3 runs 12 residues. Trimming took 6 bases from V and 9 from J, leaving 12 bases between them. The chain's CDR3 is CASRQGSGEQFF. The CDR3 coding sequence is TGTGCCAGCAGGCAGGGCAGCGGTGAGCAGTTCTTC.

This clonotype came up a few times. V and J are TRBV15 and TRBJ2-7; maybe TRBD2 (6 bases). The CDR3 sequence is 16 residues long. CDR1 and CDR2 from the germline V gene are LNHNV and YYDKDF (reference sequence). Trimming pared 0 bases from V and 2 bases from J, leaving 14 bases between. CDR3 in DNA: TGTGCCACCAGCAGAGATCGGGCGGGAACCACCTACGAGCAGTACTTC. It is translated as CATSRDRAGTTYEQYF.

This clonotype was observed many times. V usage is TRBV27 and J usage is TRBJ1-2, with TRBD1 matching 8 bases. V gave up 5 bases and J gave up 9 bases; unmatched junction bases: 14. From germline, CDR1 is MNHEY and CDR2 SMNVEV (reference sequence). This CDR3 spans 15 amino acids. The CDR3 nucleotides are TGTGCCAGCAGTATAGACAGGGGTGAGCTCTGGAGCTACACCTTC. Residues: CASSIDRGELWSYTF.

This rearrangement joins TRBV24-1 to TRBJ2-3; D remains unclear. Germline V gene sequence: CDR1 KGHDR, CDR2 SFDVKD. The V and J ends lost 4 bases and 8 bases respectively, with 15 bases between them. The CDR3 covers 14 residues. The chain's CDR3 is CATSDSTVVGTQYF. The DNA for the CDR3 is TGTGCCACCAGTGACTCCACGGTCGTGGGTACGCAGTATTTT.

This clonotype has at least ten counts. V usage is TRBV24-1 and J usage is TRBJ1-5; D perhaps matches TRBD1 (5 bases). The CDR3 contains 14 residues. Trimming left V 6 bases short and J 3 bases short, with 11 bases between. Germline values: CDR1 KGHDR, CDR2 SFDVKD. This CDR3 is CATSSGWDNQPQHF. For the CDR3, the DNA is TGTGCCACCAGTTCAGGGTGGGACAATCAGCCCCAGCATTTT.